What follows are 13 T cell receptor beta chains derived from one specimen sequenced in a study of T-cell memory formation after mild COVID-19 (TCRdb year 2021). Library construction relied on 5' RACE. The sequencer was an Illumina NovaSeq 6000. TCRdb reran the public reads through fastp at Q25 and MiXCR, keeping productive beta chains. Records with the same CDR3 protein are collapsed into one entry carrying the most frequent genes and DNA. The sample table holds about 400,000 distinct CDR3 sequences, of which under 15% were seen once. The ten most abundant clones make up about 22% of the sample. The sample comprised PBMCs or a T cell subset sorted from them (not recorded which). All receptors derive from a man younger than 35 who had mild COVID-19 (a few samples of this study predate the infection). The sample titles of this study are shuffled in the database, so cell type and time point are left out; the donor was told from shared clones.

This clonotype was seen many times. The chain employs TRBV4-3 and TRBJ1-2, with D possibly TRBD1 on 6 matching bases. The germline CDR1 and CDR2 sequences are LGHNA and YSLEER. Trimming removed 4 bases at V and 8 bases at J, with 14 bases between. CDR3 length: 13 amino acids. The DNA of the CDR3 is TGCGCCAGCAGCCCCCCCAGGGGTGGAGGCTACACCTTC. It codes for CASSPPRGGGYTF.

This clonotype has just a few counts. This chain uses TRBV19 with TRBJ1-2; D is undetermined. The germline V and J ends were trimmed by 6 bases and 7 bases, with 18 bases remaining between them. The CDR3 has 14 residues. Germline V gives CDR1 LNHDA, CDR2 SQIVND (reference sequence). In nucleotides, the CDR3 is TGTGCCAGTAGGACCACATTAGCATCGGGTGGCTACACCTTC. This codes for CASRTTLASGGYTF.

Ten or more counts support this clonotype. This rearrangement joins TRBV10-3 to TRBJ1-5, with 7 bases lining up with TRBD1. V lost 4 bases and J lost 4; bases outside the gene matches: 1. Germline assignment: CDR1 ENHRY and CDR2 SYGVKD. This CDR3 region has 13 residues. The CDR3 DNA reads TGTGCCATCAGTGGGGACAGAAATCAGCCCCAGCATTTT. The encoded protein is CAISGDRNQPQHF.

This clonotype was seen many times. This chain joins TRBV7-2 and TRBJ2-1; D unresolved. The germline gives CDR1 SGHTA, CDR2 FQGNSA. V lost 3 bases and J lost 2, with 8 bases in between. The CDR3 extends over 14 amino acids. The DNA for the CDR3 is TGTGCCAGCAGCTTCAGTGTCCCCTACAATGAGCAGTTCTTC. Translated: CASSFSVPYNEQFF.

This clonotype was observed a handful of times. This rearrangement joins TRBV28 to TRBJ1-5; D is uncertain. The CDR3 runs to 15 residues. The germline gives CDR1 MDHEN, CDR2 SYDVKM. The V gene lost 6 bases and the J gene lost 1 base, with 13 bases spanning the gap. The CDR3, as DNA: TGTGCCAGCAGCCACGCCGGGCCCAGCAATCAGCCCCAGCATTTT. It yields the protein CASSHAGPSNQPQHF.

The V call is TRBV4-2, the J call TRBJ2-3; D ambiguous. Deletions cut 1 base from V and 2 bases from J, with 10 bases between. The CDR3 extends over 15 amino acids. The germline CDR1 and CDR2 sequences are LGHNA and YNFKEQ. CDR3 coding DNA: TGTGCCAGCAGCCAAGGAACCAGAGACACAGATACGCAGTATTTT. Amino acids: CASSQGTRDTDTQYF.

This clonotype was observed a few times. In DNA form, the CDR3 reads TGCAGCGTTGGCGACAGGTACAGCACAGATACGCAGTATTTT. Residues: CSVGDRYSTDTQYF. V gene TRBV29-1 combines with J gene TRBJ2-3; TRBD1 might be the D (6 bases). Germline CDR1 is SQVTM and CDR2 is ANQGSEA. The CDR3 is made up of 14 amino acids. V shed 4 bases and J shed 0 bases, with 11 bases lying between them.

The genes are TRBV19 and TRBJ2-3; perhaps TRBD2 as D (5 bases). The germline V gene encodes CDR1 LNHDA and CDR2 SQIVND (reference sequence). The CDR3 is 12 residues long. The germline V and J ends were trimmed by 4 bases and 7 bases, with 9 bases remaining between them. CDR3 nucleotides: TGTGCCAGTAGTAGGGAGAAGTATACGCAGTATTTT. It codes for CASSREKYTQYF.

This clonotype has more than one count but fewer than ten. The chain uses TRBV25-1 and TRBJ2-3; D ambiguous. Germline V lookup: CDR1 MGHDK, CDR2 SYGVNS. The CDR3 is 12 amino acids. Trimming took off 1 base at V and 6 bases at J, with 5 bases between the two ends. For the CDR3, the DNA is TGTGCCAGCAGTGAATGGGCGGATACGCAGTATTTT. This codes for CASSEWADTQYF.

This clonotype was counted many times. No DNA is shown, since the ends of the CDR3 on it are uncertain; the CDR3 is the one TCRdb lists. The chain carries TRBV21-1 and TRBJ1-5. TRBV21-1 represents a pseudogene. The CDR3 has 13 amino acids, counting both end residues. The CDR3 reads CASWADGNQPQHF.

This clonotype turned up a few times. The chain is built from TRBV6-2 or TRBV6-3 and TRBJ1-2, with TRBD1 as a possible D gene (5 bases). The V end lost 0 bases, the J end lost 7 bases, and 15 bases lay between the germline ends. Germline lookup yields CDR1 MNHEY and CDR2 SVGEGT. CDR3 size: 15 residues. The DNA of the CDR3 is TGTGCCAGCAGTTACTCGTTCGCGGGACGGACTGGCTACACCTTC. It translates to CASSYSFAGRTGYTF.

A few counts support this clonotype. This rearrangement joins TRBV7-8 to TRBJ2-2, with TRBD1 as a possible D gene (6 bases). The CDR3 length is 15 residues. V was shortened by 1 base and J by 7 bases, with 13 bases between the two germline ends. Germline CDR1 reads SGHVS; CDR2 reads FQNEAQ. The CDR3 coding sequence is TGTGCCAGCAGCTTAGTGGGGGCATCCCTCGGGGAGCTGTTTTTT. This translates into CASSLVGASLGELFF.

This clonotype has just a few counts. The chain uses TRBV5-8 and TRBJ2-3; D is undetermined. The CDR3 sequence is 13 residues long. Per the germline V gene, CDR1 is SGHTS and CDR2 is YDEGEE. Trimming stripped 4 bases from V and 10 bases from J, with 16 bases between. The chain's CDR3 is CASSPNPRDPQYF. CDR3 nucleotides: TGTGCCAGCAGCCCGAACCCAAGGGATCCGCAGTATTTT.